This entry is about one T cell receptor (beta chain). Its specificity is unknown. Germline V gives CDR1 DFQATT, CDR2 SNEGSKA (reference sequence). There are 15 residues in the CDR3. The V gene lost 0 bases and the J gene lost 5 bases, with 13 bases spanning the gap. The data belong to a study of CD8 T cells in ankylosing spondylitis. Making use of molecular barcodes, quantitative 5'-RACE generated TCR beta libraries. TCRdb re-called the 5' RACE reads with MiXCR, one entry per CDR3 protein. The sample lists 700,000 to 1,000,000 distinct CDR3 sequences; roughly 12% were seen once. General study results and limits: Clones tied to disease were said to be significantly enriched in matched ankylosing spondylitis synovial fluid. A motif of eight or nine highly homologous TCR beta variants was seen as apparently characteristic of ankylosing spondylitis blood. Disease-linked clones were CD8+ and relatively rare in peripheral blood.

The chain is built from TRBV20-1 and TRBJ2-2, with D possibly matching TRBD1 (5 bases). The sequenced material came from blood, either unsorted or a sorted T cell fraction (not recorded which). The receptor was isolated from a male donor with ankylosing spondylitis. CDR3 region: CSARDRGRGTGELFF. The DNA for the CDR3 is TGCAGTGCTAGAGATCGAGGAAGGGGTACCGGGGAGCTGTTTTTT.